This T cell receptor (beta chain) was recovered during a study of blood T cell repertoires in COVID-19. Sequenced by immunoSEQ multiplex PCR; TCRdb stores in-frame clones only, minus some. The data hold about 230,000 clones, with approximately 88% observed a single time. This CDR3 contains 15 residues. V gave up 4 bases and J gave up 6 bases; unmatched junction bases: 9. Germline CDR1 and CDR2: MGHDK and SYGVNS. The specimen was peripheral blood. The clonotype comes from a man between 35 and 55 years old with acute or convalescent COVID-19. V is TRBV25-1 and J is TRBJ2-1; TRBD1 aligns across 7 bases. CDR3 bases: TGTGCCAGCAGTGGCTACCGGGACAGCATCAATGAGCAGTTCTTC. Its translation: CASSGYRDSINEQFF.